These 4 T cell receptor beta chains were sequenced from one sample in a study of cytomegalovirus exposure and HLA in healthy donors. Only in-frame clones appear in the TCRdb table, and some are missing; sequencing was by immunoSEQ multiplex PCR. The sample consists of 250,000 to 300,000 clones, around 87% of them appearing once. The sample comprised PBMCs. These receptors originate from a woman in her late teens or twenties in good health and CMV-seronegative.

This chain connects TRBV7-8 to TRBJ2-1; 7 bases align to TRBD2. CDR1 SGHVS and CDR2 FQNEAQ come from the germline V gene. With V trimmed by 2 bases and J by 7 bases, 5 bases remained unmatched. The CDR3 spans 14 residues. The CDR3 is CASSLSGTNNEQFF. In nucleotides, the CDR3 is TGTGCCAGCAGCTTATCCGGGACTAATAATGAGCAGTTCTTC.

This clone came up a few times. This chain joins TRBV11-2 and TRBJ1-1; D is unresolved. The CDR3 spans 11 residues. Trimming removed 5 bases at V and 2 bases at J, with 3 bases between. Germline V gene sequence: CDR1 SGHAT, CDR2 FQNNGV. CDR3 protein: CASSPNTEAFF. CDR3 nucleotide sequence: TGTGCCAGCAGCCCTAACACTGAAGCTTTCTTT.

This clone was recorded once. In DNA form, the CDR3 reads TGTGCCAGCAGTGTTTTAGGGGTCCACAATGAGCAGTTCTTC. This encodes CASSVLGVHNEQFF. This chain uses TRBV28 with TRBJ2-1, with a weak D call TRBD1 (5 bases). This CDR3 spans 14 amino acids. Germline CDR1 and CDR2: MDHEN and SYDVKM. V lost 5 bases and J 5 bases, leaving 13 bases between the germline ends.

This sequence joins TRBV6-5 and TRBJ2-5; 8 nucleotides match TRBD2. The CDR3 runs 14 residues. Losses at the gene ends were 4 bases for V and 6 bases for J; bases not matched to a gene: 7. The germline V gene encodes CDR1 MNHEY and CDR2 SVGAGI. Written as DNA, the CDR3 is TGTGCCAGCAGTTCCGGGGGGGGCCCACAGACCCAGTACTTC. As protein: CASSSGGGPQTQYF.